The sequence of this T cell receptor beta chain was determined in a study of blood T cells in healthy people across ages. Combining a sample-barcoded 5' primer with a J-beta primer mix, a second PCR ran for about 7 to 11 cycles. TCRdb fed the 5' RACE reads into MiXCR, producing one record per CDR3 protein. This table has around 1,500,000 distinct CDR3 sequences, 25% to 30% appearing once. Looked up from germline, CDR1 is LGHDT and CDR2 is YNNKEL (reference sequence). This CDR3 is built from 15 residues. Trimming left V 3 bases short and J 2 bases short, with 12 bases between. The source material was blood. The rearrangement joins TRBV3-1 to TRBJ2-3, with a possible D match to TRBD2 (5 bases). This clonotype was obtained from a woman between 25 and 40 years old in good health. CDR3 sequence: CASSQWTSATDTQYF. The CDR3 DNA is TGTGCCAGCAGCCAGTGGACTTCGGCCACAGATACGCAGTATTTT.